What follows is one TCR beta chain and its context. This CDR3 spans 18 amino acids. From germline, CDR1 is SGDLS and CDR2 YYNGEE. The V segment lost 0 bases and the J segment 4 bases; nucleotides outside the gene matches: 13. Per the study methods: It was from reference gene primer amplification that nucleated cell counts were estimated. Some clones are missing from TCRdb's copy, which holds only in-frame ones; the method was immunoSEQ multiplex PCR. V and J calls and clone size are those listed in that table; D and trimming were worked out from the DNA. In the table there are 250,000 to 300,000 clones, about 89% of which are singletons. This entry comes from a study of blood T cell repertoires in COVID-19. This study enrolled people aged 18 to 89 from 20 to 25 US geographic areas.

The receptor was derived from a human donor in a cohort exposed to, infected with or recovered from COVID-19 (not recorded which). The donor label of this sample is uncertain. V is TRBV9 and J is TRBJ2-5; 9 positions match TRBD2. The specimen was PBMCs or T cells enriched from blood (not recorded which). The CDR3 protein is CASSVGQAGGPLRETQYF. DNA of the CDR3: TGTGCCAGCAGCGTAGGTCAGGCGGGGGGGCCTCTGCGAGAGACCCAGTACTTC.